These 18 T cell receptor beta chains originate from one sample sequenced in a study of T-cell memory formation after mild COVID-19. Via MiXCR, TCRdb re-called the 5' RACE reads, giving one row per CDR3 protein. Among 350,000 to 500,000 distinct CDR3 sequences listed, roughly 17% were seen once. The specimen sequenced was PBMCs or a T cell subset sorted from them (not recorded which). These receptor sequences come from a man aged 18 to 29 who had mild COVID-19 (a few samples of this study predate the infection). Cell type and time point are not known.

This clonotype was recorded at least ten times. This chain joins TRBV7-8 and TRBJ2-2, with TRBD1 matching 7 bases. The CDR3 runs to 16 residues. Germline V CDR1 and CDR2: SGHVS, FQNEAQ. Trimming removed 5 bases from V and 2 bases from J; junction bases left unmatched: 8. The CDR3, as DNA: TGTGCCAGCAGCCACCCGGGACAGAAAAACACCGGGGAGCTGTTTTTT. This codes for CASSHPGQKNTGELFF.

The table lists this clonotype with a few counts. This chain connects TRBV6-5 to TRBJ2-3; the match to TRBD1 covers 10 bases. Germline-derived CDR1 and CDR2 are MNHEY and SVGAGI. V dropped 2 bases and J dropped 7; count of bases not matched to a gene: 6. This CDR3 is built from 15 residues. The CDR3 nucleotides are TGTGCCAGCAGTTACCAGACAGGGGGCCTATATACGCAGTATTTT. Translating gives CASSYQTGGLYTQYF.

The J gene is TRBJ2-5, the V gene TRBV27; possibly TRBD1 for D (5 bases). This CDR3 has 14 amino acids. The germline gives CDR1 MNHEY, CDR2 SMNVEV (reference sequence). V was trimmed by 6 bases and J by 5 bases, leaving 16 bases between them. The CDR3 loop reads CASSPRRQRETQYF. In DNA form, the CDR3 reads TGTGCCAGCAGCCCCCGCCGACAGAGGGAGACCCAGTACTTC.

This clonotype has more than one count but fewer than ten. This sequence joins TRBV4-1 and TRBJ2-7; D ambiguous. Trimming stripped 2 bases from V and 0 bases from J, with 17 bases between. The germline V gene encodes CDR1 MGHRA and CDR2 YSYEKL. This CDR3 contains 17 residues. The DNA of the CDR3 is TGCGCCAGCAGCCAAAGGATCTCCCAGGAGAGCTCCTACGAGCAGTACTTC. Translating it yields CASSQRISQESSYEQYF.

The gene calls are TRBV28 and TRBJ1-5; TRBD1 is a possible D gene (5 bases). CDR3 length: 18 residues. Germline CDR1 MDHEN, CDR2 SYDVKM. V shed 7 bases and J shed 0 bases, with 22 bases lying between them. This CDR3 is CASKRGIRGLFSNQPQHF. In DNA, the CDR3 is TGTGCCAGCAAAAGGGGCATAAGGGGCTTATTTAGCAATCAGCCCCAGCATTTT.

The chain carries TRBV7-2 and TRBJ2-3, with a tentative D call TRBD2 (5 bases). V was trimmed by 5 bases and J by 1 base, leaving 19 bases between them. Per the germline V gene, CDR1 is SGHTA and CDR2 is FQGNSA. The length of the CDR3 is 17 residues. The CDR3 nucleotides are TGTGCCAGCAGCCCCAGCTGGCAGCGGCCCCGCACAGATACGCAGTATTTT. Translated: CASSPSWQRPRTDTQYF.

The chain is built from TRBV6-5 and TRBJ2-7; 12 bases are shared with TRBD1. The V gene end was trimmed by 6 bases and the J gene end by 6 bases; junction bases not matched to a gene: 3. The length of the CDR3 is 13 residues. CDR1 is MNHEY, CDR2 SVGAGI, per germline. The CDR3 sequence: CASRGQGAIEQYF. The CDR3 DNA reads TGTGCCAGCAGGGGACAGGGGGCGATCGAGCAGTACTTC.

This chain joins TRBV20-1 and TRBJ1-2, with 7 bases aligning to TRBD1. J lost 4 bases, V lost 2 bases, and 4 bases had no gene match. The CDR3 length is 13 residues. Germline loops: CDR1 DFQATT, CDR2 SNEGSKA (reference sequence). CDR3 residues: CSARRDSPYGYTF. DNA for the CDR3: TGCAGTGCTAGAAGGGACAGCCCCTATGGCTACACCTTC.

The chain couples TRBV12-3 or TRBV12-4 to TRBJ2-3, with D perhaps matching TRBD1 (6 bases). CDR3 size: 13 residues. Trimming took off 4 bases at V and 4 bases at J, with 9 bases between the two ends. In DNA, the CDR3 is TGTGCCAGCAGTTACGCAGGGGCAGATACGCAGTATTTT. Its protein is CASSYAGADTQYF.

This clonotype has more than one count but fewer than ten. CDR3 sequence: CASSPRQGEAKNIQYF. The CDR3 DNA reads as TGTGCCAGCTCACCCCGACAGGGGGAAGCCAAAAACATTCAGTACTTC. The gene calls are TRBV18 and TRBJ2-4; 9 nucleotides match TRBD1. The CDR3 has 16 residues. Germline CDR1 and CDR2: KGHSH and LQKENI. V trimming: 3 bases; J trimming: 0 bases; junction bases outside the gene matches: 3. Using reference TRBV18 and TRBJ2-4 for the parts outside the CDR3, the full variable domain is NAGVMQNPRHLVRRRGQEARLRCSPMKGHSHVYWYRQLPEEGLKFMVYLQKENIIDESGMPKERFSAEFPKEGPSILRIQQVVRGDSAAYFCASSPRQGEAKNIQYFGAGTRLSVL.

The chain employs TRBV5-6 and TRBJ2-7; 11 bases agree with TRBD1. The germline V gene encodes CDR1 SGHDT and CDR2 YYEEEE. This CDR3 has 15 amino acids. V shed 5 bases, J shed 1 base, and the junction held 5 bases outside the gene matches. Here the CDR3 reads CASRRTGGTSYEQYV. CDR3 coding DNA: TGTGCCAGCAGGAGGACAGGGGGCACTTCCTACGAGCAGTACGTC.

The chain is built from TRBV28 and TRBJ2-7; 8 bases align to TRBD1. The CDR3 covers 13 residues. Germline values: CDR1 MDHEN, CDR2 SYDVKM. V was clipped by 11 bases and J by 1 base; unmatched bases: 7. The CDR3 DNA is TGTGCCTCACAGGGGGGAAAGTCCTACGAGCAGTACGTC. It yields the protein CASQGGKSYEQYV.

This clonotype was seen only a few times. The chain is built from TRBV5-5 and TRBJ1-1; no definite D call. V was pared by 5 bases and J by 0 bases, with 23 bases between. Germline CDR1 reads SGHKS; CDR2 reads YYEKEE (reference sequence). The CDR3 has 18 residues. The CDR3 bases are TGTGCCAGCAGGCTAACTGGGGAGCGAACCAAAATGAACACTGAAGCTTTCTTT. Its translation is CASRLTGERTKMNTEAFF.

The chain combines TRBV4-1 with TRBJ2-1; TRBD2 aligns across 7 bases. In germline, CDR1 is MGHRA, CDR2 YSYEKL. V lost 4 bases, J lost 4 bases, and 10 bases stayed unmatched. CDR3 length: 16 residues. The DNA of the CDR3 is TGCGCCAGCAGCCCAAAGGCGGCGGGGGAGTACAATGAGCAGTTCTTC. The encoded protein is CASSPKAAGEYNEQFF.

This chain uses TRBV18 with TRBJ2-7; D remains unclear. V was cut by 0 bases and J by 2 bases, with 8 bases left in between. CDR1 and CDR2 from the germline V gene are KGHSH and LQKENI. The CDR3 length is 14 residues. The CDR3 DNA follows: TGTGCCAGCTCACCACCGCTCGGTACCTACGAGCAGTACTTC. This encodes CASSPPLGTYEQYF.

This clonotype was counted a single time. The J gene is TRBJ1-2, the V gene TRBV19; D not certain. This CDR3 region has 15 residues. The ends were cut back, 6 bases at V and 5 bases at J, with 19 bases in the middle. Germline values: CDR1 LNHDA, CDR2 SQIVND (reference sequence). The CDR3 DNA reads TGTGCCAGTAGCGCTCCTGATTCGGAGGGATATGGCTACACCTTC. Its translation is CASSAPDSEGYGYTF.

This clonotype turned up a few times. The chain combines TRBV27 with TRBJ1-2; maybe TRBD1 (5 bases). Per germline, CDR1 MNHEY and CDR2 SMNVEV (reference sequence). Trimming removed 6 bases from V and 8 bases from J, with 16 bases in between. The CDR3 sequence is 13 residues long. The CDR3 DNA reads as TGTGCCAGCAGCTTAGGCAGGGCGCAAGGCTACACCTTC. Its translation is CASSLGRAQGYTF.

In its sample, this clonotype was seen a few times. The chain uses TRBV5-1 and TRBJ2-3, with D unclear. V shed 4 bases and J shed 5 bases, with 14 bases lying between them. The germline V gene encodes CDR1 SGHRS and CDR2 YFSETQ. The CDR3 runs 14 residues. CDR3 sequence reads: CASSTTDLLDTQYF. The CDR3 DNA is TGCGCCAGCAGCACCACGGACCTGTTAGATACGCAGTATTTT.